This T cell receptor (beta chain) was obtained from a study of control samples from healthy donors and cancer patients. This CDR3 is built from 14 residues. Germline lookup yields CDR1 SGHDT and CDR2 YYEEEE. Losses at the gene ends were 0 bases for V and 10 bases for J; bases not matched to a gene: 6. Only in-frame clones appear in the TCRdb table, and some are missing; sequencing was by immunoSEQ multiplex PCR. Of fewer than 150,000 clones in the sample, 80% to 95% were seen once. The material sequenced was blood. The chain carries TRBV5-6 and TRBJ1-4; 7 nucleotides match TRBD1. The sequence came from a man between 18 and 29 years old in good health. The CDR3 loop is CASSLGQGVGKLFF. The CDR3 nucleotides read TGTGCCAGCAGCTTGGGACAGGGTGTTGGAAAACTGTTTTTT.